The next 24 T cell receptor beta chains were all read from a single sample in a study of T cells in Graves' hyperthyroidism and ophthalmopathy. What was amplified from RNA transcripts were TCR beta CDR3 regions. TCR CDR3 regions were first amplified by RT-PCR with HTBI primers. TCRdb redid the calling of the multiplex PCR reads with MiXCR, one entry per CDR3 protein. The sample yields 800,000 or so distinct CDR3 sequences, 38% seen once. Sequencing used blood. Receptor source: a man aged 18 to 29 with Graves' hyperthyroidism.

The table lists this clonotype with a count of one. The chain joins TRBV29-1 to TRBJ1-1; a weak D match, TRBD1 (6 bases). CDR3 size: 14 residues. Germline V gene sequence: CDR1 SQVTM, CDR2 ANQGSEA. V was cut by 7 bases and J by 4 bases, with 19 bases left in between. CDR3: CSGGGGGFATEAFF. In DNA, the CDR3 is TGCAGCGGTGGAGGGGGAGGATTCGCCACTGAAGCTTTCTTT.

The J gene is TRBJ2-5, the V gene TRBV2, with no clear D. The V gene's germline CDR1 is SNHLY and CDR2 FYNNEI. V lost 4 bases and J 7 bases, leaving 7 bases between the germline ends. This CDR3 has 11 residues. The DNA for the CDR3 is TGTGCCAGCAGTGGAAAGGGGACCCAGTACTTC. It codes for CASSGKGTQYF.

A remark on this clonotype: Germline and junction disagree at one end, which may indicate a read error. The V gene is TRBV15, the J gene TRBJ2-2; 7 bases are shared with TRBD2. The CDR3 is 15 amino acids. Per the germline V gene, CDR1 is LNHNV and CDR2 is YYDKDF (reference sequence). The CDR3 sequence is CATRGREPSTGEPFF. As DNA, the CDR3 is TGTGCCACCAGGGGGAGGGAACCATCGACTGGGGAGCCGTTTTTT. Based on the CDR3 plus reference TRBV15 and TRBJ2-2, the full variable domain is DAMVIQNPRYQVTQFGKPVTLSCSQTLNHNVMYWYQQKSSQAPKLLFHYYDKDFNNEADTPDNFQSRRPNTSFCFLDIRSPGLGDTAMYLCATRGREPSTGEPFFGEGSRLTVL.

This clonotype has only a few counts. The J gene is TRBJ2-7, the V gene TRBV20-1, with 9 bases fitting TRBD1. V shed 6 bases, J shed 0 bases, and the junction held 6 bases outside the gene matches. Germline loops: CDR1 DFQATT, CDR2 SNEGSKA (reference sequence). CDR3 length equals 14 residues. CDR3 protein: CSATYRGRSYEQYF. The CDR3 nucleotides read TGCAGTGCAACCTACAGGGGGCGCTCCTACGAGCAGTACTTC.

This clonotype was counted only a few times. The chain combines TRBV4-1 with TRBJ2-7, with D perhaps matching TRBD1 or TRBD2 (5 bases each). Trimming shortened V by 0 bases and J by 5 bases, and 11 bases separated the two germline ends. Germline V gene lookup returns CDR1 MGHRA and CDR2 YSYEKL. The CDR3 length is 14 residues. The CDR3 nucleotides are TGCGCCAGCAGCCAAGAGCCCGGGGCTGACGAGCAGTACTTC. Translation gives CASSQEPGADEQYF.

This clonotype has more than one count but fewer than ten. This chain joins TRBV4-1 and TRBJ1-1; no clear D gene. Germline V gives CDR1 MGHRA, CDR2 YSYEKL. Trimming cost V 1 base and J 4 bases, with 19 bases left between them. The CDR3 contains 17 residues. The CDR3 DNA reads as TGCGCCAGCAGCCAAGTTCGCCAGCTCGGTCTCGTCACTGAAGCTTTCTTT. As protein: CASSQVRQLGLVTEAFF.

The chain couples TRBV4-1 to TRBJ1-2; D call uncertain. CDR3 length equals 13 residues. In germline, CDR1 is MGHRA, CDR2 YSYEKL. The V end was cut by 3 bases, the J end by 4 bases, with 9 bases between. CDR3 protein: CASSHDPSYGYTF. The DNA of the CDR3 is TGCGCCAGCAGCCACGACCCTTCCTATGGCTACACCTTC.

This clonotype has just a few counts. The CDR3 DNA reads as TGTGCCAGCAGTTACGGTAGATTGCAAGAGACCCAGTACTTC. Translating it yields CASSYGRLQETQYF. The chain carries TRBV6-5 and TRBJ2-5; D is unclear. Germline CDR1 MNHEY, CDR2 SVGAGI. CDR3 size: 14 residues. Between the trimmed V and J ends, which lost 2 bases and 2 bases, there was a span of 9 bases.

This chain joins TRBV27 and TRBJ1-2; D remains unclear. Germline V gives CDR1 MNHEY, CDR2 SMNVEV (reference sequence). This CDR3 contains 13 residues. Trimming removed 7 bases from V and 0 bases from J, with 9 bases in between. This CDR3 reads CASKGITNYGYTF. The DNA of the CDR3 is TGTGCCAGCAAGGGCATTACTAACTATGGCTACACCTTC.

The chain uses TRBV29-1 and TRBJ1-3; 7 bases map to TRBD1. Germline CDR1 reads SQVTM; CDR2 reads ANQGSEA. The CDR3 has 13 amino acids. V lost 6 bases and J lost 7; bases outside the gene matches: 9. CDR3 coding DNA: TGCAGCGTCACGGGGACGACAGGGAACACCATATATTTT. Its translation: CSVTGTTGNTIYF.

This clonotype has a handful of counts. The chain employs TRBV5-4 and TRBJ1-2; a possible D gene is TRBD1 (6 bases). The CDR3 extends over 16 amino acids. CDR1 is SGHNT and CDR2 is YYREEE in the germline V gene (reference sequence). The germline V and J ends were trimmed by 3 bases and 5 bases, with 20 bases remaining between them. The CDR3 DNA reads TGTGCCAGCAGCTCGCTAGAGGACAGCCCGTCTTATGGCTACACCTTC. It is translated as CASSSLEDSPSYGYTF.

In its sample, this clonotype was seen once. A single base separates this from a much larger clone, so it may be a read error. This rearrangement joins TRBV15 to TRBJ2-5; D is possibly TRBD2 (5 bases). Germline CDR1 is LNHNV and CDR2 is YYDKDF (reference sequence). This CDR3 is built from 16 residues. V lost 0 bases and J 4 bases, leaving 15 bases between the germline ends. The CDR3 sequence: CATSRDRRSFRETQYF. The CDR3 DNA reads as TGTGCCACCAGCAGAGATAGGAGGTCGTTTAGAGAGACCCAGTACTTC.

The V gene is TRBV9, the J gene TRBJ2-5; weak D call: TRBD1 (6 bases). This CDR3 spans 11 amino acids. V was cut by 7 bases and J by 9 bases, with 13 bases left in between. Germline CDR1 SGDLS, CDR2 YYNGEE. CDR3 sequence (DNA): TGTGCCAGCGGGGGACCAGGGGCCCAGTACTTC. Protein sequence: CASGGPGAQYF.

The rearrangement links TRBV2 to TRBJ2-2; D perhaps matches TRBD2 (7 bases). CDR1 is SNHLY, CDR2 FYNNEI, per germline. V shed 9 bases and J shed 3 bases, with 20 bases lying between them. The CDR3 consists of 16 residues. The CDR3 sequence is CARGGLAVNYTGELFF. The CDR3 bases are TGTGCCAGAGGGGGGCTAGCGGTAAATTACACCGGGGAGCTGTTTTTT.

The count of this clonotype is one. The rearrangement uses TRBV4-1 and TRBJ1-1, with 12 bases aligning to TRBD1. With V trimmed by 4 bases and J by 11 bases, 11 bases remained unmatched. The CDR3 is made up of 15 amino acids. Germline CDR1 reads MGHRA; CDR2 reads YSYEKL. This CDR3 reads CASSPSGTGGAGAFF. The CDR3 nucleotides read TGCGCCAGCAGCCCCTCCGGGACAGGGGGCGCCGGGGCTTTCTTT.

As concerns this clonotype: A junction end diverges from the germline sequence, so it may reflect a read error. The rearrangement uses TRBV7-8 and TRBJ2-7; D not certain. The CDR3 extends over 12 amino acids. The germline CDR1 and CDR2 sequences are SGHVS and FQNEAQ. The DNA for the CDR3 is TGCGCCAGCAGCCAAGTCAGAGGCGAGCAGTACTTC. Its protein product is CASSQVRGEQYF.

The rearrangement joins TRBV29-1 to TRBJ2-2; D possibly corresponds to TRBD1 (6 bases). Trimming removed 7 bases at V and 0 bases at J, with 15 bases between. Germline values: CDR1 SQVTM, CDR2 ANQGSEA. The CDR3 has 15 amino acids. The CDR3 DNA sequence: TGCAGCGAGACAATCAGGGGAACGAACACCGGGGAGCTGTTTTTT. Protein sequence: CSETIRGTNTGELFF.

The chain uses TRBV7-6 and TRBJ1-6; 10 positions match TRBD1. The V segment lost 2 bases and the J segment 9 bases; nucleotides outside the gene matches: 13. Germline CDR1 and CDR2: SGHVS and FNYEAQ. The CDR3 spans 18 residues. CDR3 in amino acids: CASSLLFGTGEKPSPLHF. CDR3 DNA sequence: TGTGCCAGCAGCTTACTTTTCGGGACAGGGGAGAAGCCTTCACCCCTCCACTTT.

The rearrangement joins TRBV6-1 to TRBJ1-2; a weak D match, TRBD1 (6 bases). Germline CDR1 and CDR2: MNHNS and SASEGT. The CDR3 is 15 amino acids. V lost 5 bases and J 7 bases, leaving 20 bases between the germline ends. The CDR3 nucleotides read TGTGCCAGCAGTCCCACAGGGAGTGGTATTCTTGGCTACACCTTC. Translation gives CASSPTGSGILGYTF.

This clonotype occurred a few times. The V and J genes are TRBV19 and TRBJ2-7; TRBD2 matches 8 bases. The germline gives CDR1 LNHDA, CDR2 SQIVND (reference sequence). The CDR3 is 13 residues long. V dropped 9 bases and J dropped 0; count of bases not matched to a gene: 4. The CDR3: CASGGGNSYEQYF. The CDR3 nucleotides are TGTGCCAGCGGGGGGGGCAACTCCTACGAGCAGTACTTC.

A note on this clonotype: In this CDR3 the conserved last residue, phenylalanine or tryptophan, is missing, so a read error is likely. This sequence joins TRBV29-1 and TRBJ2-7, with 7 bases matching TRBD2. The CDR3 contains 14 residues. Germline CDR1 is SQVTM and CDR2 is ANQGSEA. The J segment lost 4 bases and the V segment lost 6 bases, leaving 12 bases of the junction unmatched. The CDR3 reads CSVTPIGREYEQYL. The CDR3 coding sequence is TGCAGCGTCACACCTATTGGGCGGGAGTACGAGCAGTACCTC.

This clonotype showed up many times. The chain recombines TRBV12-3 or TRBV12-4 with TRBJ2-7; 8 bases are shared with TRBD1. This CDR3 comprises 14 residues. V lost 6 bases and J lost 6; bases outside the gene matches: 10. CDR3 in amino acids: CASSPDRVGGEQYF. The CDR3 coding sequence is TGTGCCAGCAGCCCGGACAGGGTAGGAGGCGAGCAGTACTTC.

The chain employs TRBV7-2 and TRBJ2-5, with D possibly matching TRBD1 (5 bases). Germline CDR1 and CDR2: SGHTA and FQGNSA. This CDR3 is 15 amino acids long. Between the trimmed V and J ends, which lost 3 bases and 2 bases, there was a span of 13 bases. The CDR3 sequence is CASSLYRTQQETQYF. CDR3 nucleotides: TGTGCCAGCAGCTTGTACAGGACACAACAAGAGACCCAGTACTTC. Full variable domain (outside the CDR3, taken from reference TRBV7-2 and TRBJ2-5): GAGVSQSPSNKVTEKGKDVELRCDPISGHTALYWYRQSLGQGLEFLIYFQGNSAPDKSGLPSDRFSAERTGGSVSTLTIQRTQQEDSAVYLCASSLYRTQQETQYFGPGTRLLVL.

This clonotype was detected many times. In nucleotides, the CDR3 is TGTGCCACCAGTGGCGGGACAGGGGTGGGTCCCGGGGAGCTGTTTTTT. Translating gives CATSGGTGVGPGELFF. This sequence joins TRBV24-1 and TRBJ2-2, with 10 bases matching TRBD1. Trimming at V came to 5 bases and at J to 6 bases, leaving 8 bases not matched to a gene. This CDR3 is built from 16 residues. Germline-derived CDR1 and CDR2 are KGHDR and SFDVKD.